This is a list of T cell receptor beta chains from one sample in a study of T-cell reconstitution after alpha-beta-depleted transplantation in children. TCRdb re-called the PCR reads through MiXCR, storing one row per CDR3 protein. The data hold 90,000 to 150,000 distinct CDR3 sequences, with more than 20% observed a single time. Sequenced here: PBMCs, mostly from graft donor cells, sampled 180 days after TCRalphabeta/CD19-depleted stem cell transplant. All receptors derive from a male patient aged 2-15 years who had a stem cell transplant for chronic granulomatous disease, so the T cells may come from the graft donor. CDR3s include the opening cysteine and the closing phenylalanine or tryptophan. Fields, in order: D gene, J gene, clone size, V gene, CDR3 DNA, CDR3 protein. D genes are given only for firm matches. For some rows the clone size is stated as once, few or many, or as a class when expanded; others skip it.

d_gene: NA
j_gene: TRBJ1-1
abundance: many
v_gene: TRBV7-9
CDR3nt: TGTGCCAGCAGCTTGCGGTACGGGAGACTGAACACTGAAGCTTTCTTT
CDR3aa: CASSLRYGRLNTEAFF

d_gene: TRBD2
j_gene: TRBJ2-1
abundance: few
v_gene: TRBV6-2/TRBV6-3
CDR3nt: TGTGCCAGCAGTTACCCGACTAGGGTTAGCGGGGGCCTCTCCTACAATGAGCAGTTCTTC
CDR3aa: CASSYPTRVSGGLSYNEQFF

d_gene: TRBD2
j_gene: TRBJ2-1
abundance: many
v_gene: TRBV20-1
CDR3nt: TGCAGTGCTAGAGAACCTAGCGGGAAGTCCTACAATGAGCAGTTCTTC
CDR3aa: CSAREPSGKSYNEQFF

d_gene: TRBD1
j_gene: TRBJ2-5
abundance: NA
v_gene: TRBV12-3/TRBV12-4
CDR3nt: TGTGCCAGCAGCCCGTTGACAGGGGGCCAGGAGACCCAGTACTTC
CDR3aa: CASSPLTGGQETQYF

d_gene: NA
j_gene: TRBJ2-7
abundance: NA
v_gene: TRBV7-9
CDR3nt: TGTGCCAGCAGCCTAGGGGGGGCGCCGGAGCAGTACTTC
CDR3aa: CASSLGGAPEQYF

d_gene: TRBD1
j_gene: TRBJ2-7
abundance: many
v_gene: TRBV29-1
CDR3nt: TGCAGCGTCGCTGGACAGGTCTGGGACGAGCAGTACTTC
CDR3aa: CSVAGQVWDEQYF

d_gene: NA
j_gene: TRBJ2-7
abundance: few
v_gene: TRBV28
CDR3nt: TGTGCCAGCAGTCAAACAGGGATCGAGCAGTACTTC
CDR3aa: CASSQTGIEQYF

d_gene: NA
j_gene: TRBJ2-7
abundance: few
v_gene: TRBV20-1
CDR3nt: TGCAGTGCCCCGCGAGCTGCGGAGCAGTACTTC
CDR3aa: CSAPRAAEQYF

d_gene: TRBD1
j_gene: TRBJ2-5
abundance: many
v_gene: TRBV12-3/TRBV12-4
CDR3nt: TGTGCCAGCAGTCCCACGAGGGACAGCCAAGAGACCCAGTACTTC
CDR3aa: CASSPTRDSQETQYF

d_gene: NA
j_gene: TRBJ2-6
abundance: NA
v_gene: TRBV18
CDR3nt: TGTGCCAGCTCACCACCTAGCTCTGGGGCCAACGTCCTGACTTTC
CDR3aa: CASSPPSSGANVLTF

d_gene: NA
j_gene: TRBJ2-3
abundance: NA
v_gene: TRBV9
CDR3nt: TGTGCCAGCAGACGACTAGGGTATTATTTT
CDR3aa: CASRRLGYYF

d_gene: NA
j_gene: TRBJ2-1
abundance: NA
v_gene: TRBV7-3
CDR3nt: TGTGCCAGCAGCTTCGGTGGGAGCGGTTACAATGAGCAGTTCTTC
CDR3aa: CASSFGGSGYNEQFF

d_gene: NA
j_gene: TRBJ2-3
abundance: many
v_gene: TRBV3-1
CDR3nt: TGTGCCAGCAGCCACCCCCGGGGGGATACGCAGTATTTT
CDR3aa: CASSHPRGDTQYF

d_gene: NA
j_gene: TRBJ2-7
abundance: many
v_gene: TRBV12-3/TRBV12-4
CDR3nt: TGTGCCAGCAGTTTAAGAGGCGAGCAGTACTTC
CDR3aa: CASSLRGEQYF

d_gene: NA
j_gene: TRBJ2-1
abundance: NA
v_gene: TRBV7-2
CDR3nt: TGTGCCAGCAGCTTAGACATCAGCTCCTACAATGAGCAGTTCTTC
CDR3aa: CASSLDISSYNEQFF

d_gene: TRBD2
j_gene: TRBJ2-3
abundance: NA
v_gene: TRBV15
CDR3nt: TGTGCCACCAGCAGAGATTTAGCGGGAGCGACAGATACGCAGTATTTT
CDR3aa: CATSRDLAGATDTQYF

d_gene: NA
j_gene: TRBJ2-1
abundance: few
v_gene: TRBV29-1
CDR3nt: TGCAGCGTTGTTGCAAGGGGCTCCTACAATGAGCAGTTCTTC
CDR3aa: CSVVARGSYNEQFF

d_gene: NA
j_gene: TRBJ1-1
abundance: NA
v_gene: TRBV7-6
CDR3nt: TGTGCCAGCAGACCTACGGGGGCTTATAGGACTGAAGCTTTCTTT
CDR3aa: CASRPTGAYRTEAFF

d_gene: NA
j_gene: TRBJ2-7
abundance: many
v_gene: TRBV7-8
CDR3nt: TGTGCCAGCAGCTTACTGCAGGGGCCCTCCTACGAGCAGTACTTC
CDR3aa: CASSLLQGPSYEQYF

d_gene: NA
j_gene: TRBJ1-5
abundance: few
v_gene: TRBV20-1
CDR3nt: TGCAGTGCTAGAGATCCTGGGGCAGGGGCACGTCAGCCCCAGCATTTT
CDR3aa: CSARDPGAGARQPQHF

d_gene: TRBD2
j_gene: TRBJ2-7
abundance: few
v_gene: TRBV5-1
CDR3nt: TGCGCCAGCAGCACCGTAGCGGGCCCCTCCTACGAGCAGTACTTC
CDR3aa: CASSTVAGPSYEQYF

d_gene: NA
j_gene: TRBJ1-2
abundance: NA
v_gene: TRBV7-8
CDR3nt: TGTGCCAGCAGCTTAGGAACATATGGCTACACCTTC
CDR3aa: CASSLGTYGYTF

d_gene: TRBD1
j_gene: TRBJ1-6
abundance: once
v_gene: TRBV5-1
CDR3nt: TGCGCCAGCAGCTATGACAGGGGAGAGAGATCACCCCTCCACTTT
CDR3aa: CASSYDRGERSPLHF

d_gene: TRBD1
j_gene: TRBJ1-3
abundance: many
v_gene: TRBV7-8
CDR3nt: TGTGCCAGCAGCCCGGGGACAGGCTCTGGAAACACCATATATTTT
CDR3aa: CASSPGTGSGNTIYF

d_gene: NA
j_gene: TRBJ1-5
abundance: many
v_gene: TRBV12-3/TRBV12-4
CDR3nt: TGTGCCAGCACTCCGAGGGGTAGCAATCAGCCCCAGCATTTT
CDR3aa: CASTPRGSNQPQHF

d_gene: NA
j_gene: TRBJ2-1
abundance: NA
v_gene: TRBV18
CDR3nt: TGTGCCAGCTCACCTCAGATGGGAAACAATGAGCAGTTCTTC
CDR3aa: CASSPQMGNNEQFF

d_gene: TRBD2
j_gene: TRBJ2-7
abundance: many
v_gene: TRBV28
CDR3nt: TGTGCCAGCAGTTTTTCCGCGGGACTAGCTGGGAAGGTATTC
CDR3aa: CASSFSAGLAGKVF

d_gene: NA
j_gene: TRBJ1-2
abundance: NA
v_gene: TRBV15
CDR3nt: TGTGCCACCAGCAGAGTGGGGGAAGACTATGGCTACACCTTC
CDR3aa: CATSRVGEDYGYTF

d_gene: NA
j_gene: TRBJ2-3
abundance: many
v_gene: TRBV20-1
CDR3nt: TGCAGTGCTCGACCGGGACGGAGCCCCACAGATACGCAGTATTTT
CDR3aa: CSARPGRSPTDTQYF

d_gene: NA
j_gene: TRBJ2-1
abundance: many
v_gene: TRBV20-1
CDR3nt: TGCAGTGCTAAGCGCGGCGGGATAAATAATGAGCAGTTCTTC
CDR3aa: CSAKRGGINNEQFF

d_gene: NA
j_gene: TRBJ2-4
abundance: many
v_gene: TRBV5-4
CDR3nt: TGTGCCAGCAGCTTCCGAGCAGGGATGGTGGAATTGGCCAAAAACATTCAGTACTTC
CDR3aa: CASSFRAGMVELAKNIQYF

d_gene: NA
j_gene: TRBJ2-1
abundance: many
v_gene: TRBV20-1
CDR3nt: TGCAGTGCCAGGGGTAACAATGAGCAGTTCTTC
CDR3aa: CSARGNNEQFF

d_gene: NA
j_gene: TRBJ1-2
abundance: many
v_gene: TRBV7-6
CDR3nt: TGTGCCAGCAGCCCCCTAACTGGCGGCTACACCTTC
CDR3aa: CASSPLTGGYTF

d_gene: TRBD1
j_gene: TRBJ2-2
abundance: many
v_gene: TRBV12-3/TRBV12-4
CDR3nt: TGTGCCAGCACCTTACGACAGGGGAACACCGGGGAGCTGTTTTTT
CDR3aa: CASTLRQGNTGELFF

d_gene: TRBD2
j_gene: TRBJ2-3
abundance: NA
v_gene: TRBV18
CDR3nt: TGTGCCAGCTCACCGCTAGCGGGCGGCGCAGATACGCAGTATTTT
CDR3aa: CASSPLAGGADTQYF

d_gene: NA
j_gene: TRBJ2-6
abundance: many
v_gene: TRBV6-1
CDR3nt: TGTGCCAGCAGTGACGCCATCTCTGGGGCCAACGTCCTGACTTTC
CDR3aa: CASSDAISGANVLTF

d_gene: TRBD2
j_gene: TRBJ2-3
abundance: NA
v_gene: TRBV20-1
CDR3nt: TGCAGTGCTAGACGGGGGGTACTAGCAGATACGCAGTATTTT
CDR3aa: CSARRGVLADTQYF

d_gene: NA
j_gene: TRBJ2-3
abundance: many
v_gene: TRBV29-1
CDR3nt: TGCAGCGTTTCTAGAGGGGGGCCGGATACGCAGTATTTT
CDR3aa: CSVSRGGPDTQYF

d_gene: NA
j_gene: TRBJ2-3
abundance: NA
v_gene: TRBV20-1
CDR3nt: TGCAGTGCTAGAGCGGGTCCACAAACGCAGTATTTT
CDR3aa: CSARAGPQTQYF

d_gene: NA
j_gene: TRBJ1-1
abundance: NA
v_gene: TRBV13
CDR3nt: TGTGCCAGCAGCACCACCTCATATCGGGGGTCCTGGAACACTGAAGCTTTCTTT
CDR3aa: CASSTTSYRGSWNTEAFF

d_gene: NA
j_gene: TRBJ2-1
abundance: NA
v_gene: TRBV12-3/TRBV12-4
CDR3nt: TGTGCCAGCAGTTTAGGGAGTCTACCAAAAAAAAGCAATGAGCAGTTCTTC
CDR3aa: CASSLGSLPKKSNEQFF

d_gene: NA
j_gene: TRBJ2-3
abundance: NA
v_gene: TRBV10-3
CDR3nt: TGTGCCATCAGTGAGGCAGCAGATACGCAGTATTTT
CDR3aa: CAISEAADTQYF

d_gene: NA
j_gene: TRBJ1-6
abundance: many
v_gene: TRBV27
CDR3nt: TGTGCCAGCCGGGATGCCTATAATTCACCCCTCCACTTT
CDR3aa: CASRDAYNSPLHF

d_gene: NA
j_gene: TRBJ2-5
abundance: few
v_gene: TRBV12-3/TRBV12-4
CDR3nt: TGTGCCAGCAGACAGGGACTTTCCCAAGAGACCCAGTACTTC
CDR3aa: CASRQGLSQETQYF

d_gene: NA
j_gene: TRBJ1-4
abundance: NA
v_gene: TRBV12-3/TRBV12-4
CDR3nt: TGTGCCAGCAGCACAACTAATGAAAAACTGTTTTTT
CDR3aa: CASSTTNEKLFF

d_gene: TRBD2
j_gene: TRBJ2-1
abundance: NA
v_gene: TRBV5-5
CDR3nt: TGTGCCAGCAGCTACCGGGGACTAGCGGGAGTCGGCGATGAGCAGTTCTTC
CDR3aa: CASSYRGLAGVGDEQFF